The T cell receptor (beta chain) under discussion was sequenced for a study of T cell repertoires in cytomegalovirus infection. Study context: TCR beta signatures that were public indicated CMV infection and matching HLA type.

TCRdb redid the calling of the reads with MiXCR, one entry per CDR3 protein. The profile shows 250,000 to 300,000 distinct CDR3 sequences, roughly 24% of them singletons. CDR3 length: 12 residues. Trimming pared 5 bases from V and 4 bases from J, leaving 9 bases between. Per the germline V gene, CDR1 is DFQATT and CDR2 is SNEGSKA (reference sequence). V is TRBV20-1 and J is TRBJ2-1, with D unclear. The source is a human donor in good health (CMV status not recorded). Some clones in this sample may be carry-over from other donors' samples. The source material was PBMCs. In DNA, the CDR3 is TGCAGTGCTCAGGACCATTACAATGAGCAGTTCTTC. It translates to CSAQDHYNEQFF.